The subject of this entry is one T cell receptor beta chain. The sample comes from a study of blood T cell repertoires in COVID-19. Study as a whole: The analysed material was cDNA or gDNA that came from T cells, B-cell-depleted T cells, or PBMCs.

Data came from immunoSEQ multiplex PCR; TCRdb stores just in-frame clones and leaves some out. In the table there are about 83,000 clones, 86% of which are singletons. This CDR3 comprises 15 residues. CDR1 and CDR2 from the germline V gene are SGHRS and YFSETQ. V was trimmed by 0 bases and J by 0 bases, leaving 9 bases between them. This sequence originates from an elderly woman in a cohort sampled during active or convalescent COVID-19. The sample comprised peripheral blood. V gene TRBV5-1 combines with J gene TRBJ1-2; D is undetermined. The CDR3 nucleotides are TGCGCCAGCAGCTTGGGACAAGGCGCTAACTATGGCTACACCTTC. Translating it yields CASSLGQGANYGYTF.